One sample yielded the 13 T cell receptor beta chains listed below, sequenced in a study of blood T cell repertoires in COVID-19. Sequencing was performed with immunoSEQ multiplex PCR; in TCRdb, only in-frame clones are kept and a portion is missing. The repertoire has 65,000 or so clones, roughly nine tenths of them found once; the top ten carry around 1.3%. The source material was peripheral blood. These receptors all come from a man aged 55-75 years with acute or convalescent COVID-19.

The chain employs TRBV4-2 and TRBJ2-7; D perhaps matches TRBD2 (5 bases). Germline V gives CDR1 LGHNA, CDR2 YNFKEQ. There are 17 residues in the CDR3. The V gene lost 3 bases and the J gene lost 3 bases, with 21 bases spanning the gap. The CDR3, as DNA: TGTGCCAGCAGCCACCCCCCCGCAAGCGGCACAAGCTACGAGCAGTACTTC. Translating it yields CASSHPPASGTSYEQYF.

The V and J genes are TRBV27 and TRBJ1-1, with 9 bases matching TRBD1. Germline-derived CDR1 and CDR2 are MNHEY and SMNVEV (reference sequence). J gave up 4 bases and V 8 bases, and 11 bases lay outside the gene matches. The CDR3 extends over 15 amino acids. The CDR3 DNA reads TGTGCCAGCGGACCACAGGGGGCGCGGGGCACTGAAGCTTTCTTT. This gives the protein CASGPQGARGTEAFF.

This clone occurred a few times. The chain carries TRBV27 and TRBJ1-5, with no clear D. The CDR3 consists of 13 residues. Germline V gives CDR1 MNHEY, CDR2 SMNVEV (reference sequence). The germline V and J ends were trimmed by 3 bases and 0 bases, with 3 bases remaining between them. The CDR3 region is CASSFYSNQPQHF. DNA of the CDR3: TGTGCCAGCAGTTTTTATAGCAATCAGCCCCAGCATTTT.

The chain is built from TRBV6-2 or TRBV6-3 and TRBJ1-1; D perhaps matches TRBD1 (5 bases). The length of the CDR3 is 15 residues. V shed 4 bases and J shed 5 bases, with 17 bases lying between them. In germline, CDR1 is MNHEY, CDR2 SVGEGT. The CDR3 nucleotides are TGTGCCAGCAGTTCACATGGGGACTCCTTGACTGAAGCTTTCTTT. Residues: CASSSHGDSLTEAFF.

This rearrangement joins TRBV7-2 to TRBJ1-2, with D perhaps TRBD1 (5 bases). Trimming took 8 bases from V and 2 from J, leaving 15 bases between them. The CDR3 spans 14 residues. CDR1 SGHTA and CDR2 FQGNSA come from the germline V gene. CDR3: CASSGRQLNYGYTF. The DNA of the CDR3 is TGTGCCAGCTCCGGACGACAGTTGAACTATGGCTACACCTTC.

The sample holds one count of this clone. The chain is built from TRBV5-1 and TRBJ2-7; a possible D gene is TRBD1 (5 bases). This CDR3 comprises 15 residues. CDR1 SGHRS and CDR2 YFSETQ come from the germline V gene. Trimming removed 2 bases from V and 2 bases from J, with 14 bases in between. The CDR3 DNA reads TGCGCCAGCAGCTTAGCTACGACAGATACCTACGAGCAGTACTTC. Translating it yields CASSLATTDTYEQYF.

In this sample, this clone turned up a few times. The V call is TRBV19, the J call TRBJ1-1; TRBD1 agrees at 7 bases. V was pared by 7 bases and J by 0 bases, with 8 bases of the junction left unmatched. In germline, CDR1 is LNHDA, CDR2 SQIVND (reference sequence). The CDR3 consists of 15 residues. The CDR3 DNA sequence: TGTGCCAGTACGGGGACAGCAGTGATGAACACTGAAGCTTTCTTT. Amino acid sequence: CASTGTAVMNTEAFF. Combining the CDR3 with reference TRBV19 and TRBJ1-1 gives the whole variable domain DGGITQSPKYLFRKEGQNVTLSCEQNLNHDAMYWYRQDPGQGLRLIYYSQIVNDFQKGDIAEGYSVSREKKESFPLTVTSAQKNPTAFYLCASTGTAVMNTEAFFGQGTRLTVV.

This chain links TRBV6-6 with TRBJ2-5; TRBD2 is a possible D gene (6 bases). Germline-derived CDR1 and CDR2 are MNHNY and SVGAGI (reference sequence). V lost 7 bases and J 7 bases, leaving 13 bases between the germline ends. The CDR3 is 12 residues long. The CDR3 sequence is CASNSGVGTQYF. The CDR3 DNA follows: TGTGCCAGCAATTCGGGGGTTGGGACCCAGTACTTC.

This clone was observed a single time. The chain uses TRBV12-5 and TRBJ2-5; D is perhaps TRBD1 (5 bases). The germline CDR1 and CDR2 sequences are LGHNT and FRNRAP. The CDR3 is made up of 15 amino acids. Trimming removed 0 bases from V and 4 bases from J, with 12 bases in between. The CDR3 coding sequence is TGTGCTAGTGGTTTGGTACAACCAGGGCCAGAGACCCAGTACTTC. Residues: CASGLVQPGPETQYF. Drawing the rest from reference TRBV12-5 and TRBJ2-5, the complete variable domain is DARVTQTPRHKVTEMGQEVTMRCQPILGHNTVFWYRQTMMQGLELLAYFRNRAPLDDSGMPKDRFSAEMPDATLATLKIQPSEPRDSAVYFCASGLVQPGPETQYFGPGTRLLVL.

In this sample, this clone turned up once. The chain joins TRBV7-6 to TRBJ2-2; 8 positions agree with TRBD1. The CDR3 extends over 19 amino acids. Germline lookup yields CDR1 SGHVS and CDR2 FNYEAQ. The ends lost 5 bases at V and 0 bases at J; junction bases unmatched: 14. For the CDR3, the DNA is TGTGCCAGCAGCCCTCCCCGGACAGGGATAACCCCGAACACCGGGGAGCTGTTTTTT. Protein product: CASSPPRTGITPNTGELFF.

The chain has TRBV28 and TRBJ2-6; D is possibly TRBD1 (6 bases). The V and J ends lost 8 bases and 4 bases respectively, with 15 bases between them. From germline, CDR1 is MDHEN and CDR2 SYDVKM. The CDR3 has 15 residues. The CDR3 nucleotides read TGTGCCAGCGAAGGGGGAACACTCGGGGCCAACGTCCTGACTTTC. It is translated as CASEGGTLGANVLTF.

The table lists this clone with a count of one. V and J are TRBV20-1 and TRBJ2-7; 8 nucleotides agree with TRBD1. The CDR3 length is 11 residues. Germline V gene data show CDR1 as DFQATT and CDR2 as SNEGSKA (reference sequence). Trimming took 5 bases from V and 4 from J; bases not matched to a gene: 1. CDR3 amino acids: CSAGQGYEQYF. In DNA form, the CDR3 reads TGCAGTGCTGGACAGGGTTACGAGCAGTACTTC.

A single count supports this clone. The V gene is TRBV7-3, the J gene TRBJ2-2, with D perhaps TRBD2 (6 bases). Trimming shortened V by 6 bases and J by 1 base, and 12 bases separated the two germline ends. Per germline, CDR1 SGHTA and CDR2 FQGTGA. This CDR3 region has 15 residues. CDR3 in DNA: TGTGCCAGCAGGCGGGATTCCTTGAACACCGGGGAGCTGTTTTTT. This encodes CASRRDSLNTGELFF.